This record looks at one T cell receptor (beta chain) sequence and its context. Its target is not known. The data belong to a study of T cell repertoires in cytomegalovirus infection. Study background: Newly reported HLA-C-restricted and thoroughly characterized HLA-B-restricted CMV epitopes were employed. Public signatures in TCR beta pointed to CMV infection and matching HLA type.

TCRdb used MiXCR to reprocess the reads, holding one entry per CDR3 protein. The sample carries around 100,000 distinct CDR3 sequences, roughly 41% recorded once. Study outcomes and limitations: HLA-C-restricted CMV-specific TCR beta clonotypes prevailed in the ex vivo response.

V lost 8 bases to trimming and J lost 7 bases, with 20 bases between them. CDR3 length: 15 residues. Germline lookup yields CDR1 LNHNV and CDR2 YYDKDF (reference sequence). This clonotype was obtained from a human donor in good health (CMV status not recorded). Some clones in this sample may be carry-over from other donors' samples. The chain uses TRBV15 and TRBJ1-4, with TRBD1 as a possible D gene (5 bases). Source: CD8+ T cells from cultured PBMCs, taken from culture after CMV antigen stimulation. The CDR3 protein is CATRRTQGVGEKLFF. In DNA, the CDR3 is TGTGCCACCCGCCGAACCCAGGGCGTAGGTGAAAAACTGTTTTTT.